These 32 T cell receptor beta chains share one sample of origin, sequenced in a study of cytomegalovirus exposure and HLA in healthy donors. PCR used 60 Vbeta primers and 13 Jbeta primers. Only in-frame clones appear in the TCRdb table, and some are missing; sequencing was by immunoSEQ multiplex PCR. The data contain tens of thousands of clones, around two thirds of them singletons. The sample consisted of PBMCs. These receptors originate from a woman in her twenties or thirties in good health and CMV-seropositive.

The V gene is TRBV7-9, the J gene TRBJ1-2; D not resolved. This CDR3 spans 17 amino acids. The germline V gene has CDR1 SEHNR and CDR2 FQNEAQ (reference sequence). Trimming left V 3 bases short and J 4 bases short, with 21 bases between. Written as DNA, the CDR3 is TGTGCCAGCAGCTTTCCCAGAACAGACCTAATCGGCTATGGCTACACCTTC. Amino acid sequence: CASSFPRTDLIGYGYTF.

The V and J genes are TRBV19 and TRBJ2-7; 15 nucleotides match TRBD2. The ends lost 6 bases at V and 0 bases at J; junction bases unmatched: 9. Germline lookup yields CDR1 LNHDA and CDR2 SQIVND (reference sequence). The CDR3 extends over 18 amino acids. This chain's CDR3 is CASSPRTSGGALSYEQYF. CDR3 nucleotide sequence: TGTGCCAGTAGCCCGAGGACTAGCGGGGGGGCTCTCTCCTACGAGCAGTACTTC.

This clone was found a few times. The rearrangement joins TRBV29-1 to TRBJ2-7; no firm D call. Germline-derived CDR1 and CDR2 are SQVTM and ANQGSEA. CDR3 length: 11 amino acids. Deletions cut 7 bases from V and 2 bases from J, with 9 bases between. CDR3 loop: CSAYDTYEQYF. The CDR3 nucleotides read TGCAGCGCCTATGACACCTACGAGCAGTACTTC.

The chain links TRBV6-5 to TRBJ2-5; D is ambiguous. The CDR3 covers 15 residues. The V end lost 2 bases, the J end lost 1 base, and 11 bases lay between the germline ends. The germline gives CDR1 MNHEY, CDR2 SVGAGI. CDR3 DNA: TGTGCCAGCAGTTACACAGTTTTCACCCAAGAGACCCAGTACTTC. As protein: CASSYTVFTQETQYF.

V and J are TRBV6-5 and TRBJ1-6, with 7 nucleotides matching TRBD1. The germline gives CDR1 MNHEY, CDR2 SVGAGI. CDR3 size: 13 residues. With V trimmed by 9 bases and J by 6 bases, 5 bases remained unmatched. The CDR3 loop is CASFRDSNSPLHF. In DNA, the CDR3 is TGTGCCAGTTTCCGGGACAGTAATTCACCCCTCCACTTT.

The count of this clone is one. The genes are TRBV5-4 and TRBJ2-4; TRBD2 aligns across 8 bases. Germline CDR1 SGHNT, CDR2 YYREEE (reference sequence). The ends lost 5 bases at V and 3 bases at J; junction bases unmatched: 10. This CDR3 has 16 residues. This CDR3 is CASRGTGGDGKNIQYF. The CDR3 DNA sequence: TGTGCCAGCAGGGGAACGGGGGGGGATGGCAAAAACATTCAGTACTTC.

This clone showed up just a few times. The chain joins TRBV10-1 to TRBJ2-7, with TRBD1 identical over 7 bases. The CDR3 contains 15 residues. Germline V gives CDR1 WNHNN, CDR2 SYGVQD (reference sequence). Germline trimming cut 6 bases from V and 4 bases from J; bases unmatched to any gene: 12. The DNA of the CDR3 is TGCGCCAGCAGCCAAACAGGGGCTTTCTCTTACGAGCAGTACTTC. Protein sequence: CASSQTGAFSYEQYF.

The rearrangement uses TRBV21-1 and TRBJ2-1; the table's D call, TRBD2, has no DNA check behind it. TRBV21-1 is shown as a pseudogene. The CDR3 totals 19 residues. CDR3 in amino acids: CASSTPGTSGAFSYNEQFF. Written as DNA, the CDR3 is TGTGCCAGCAGCACCCCCGGGACTAGCGGGGCTTTTTCCTACAATGAGCAGTTCTTC.

The gene calls are TRBV2 and TRBJ1-2; D remains unclear. The CDR3 covers 12 residues. From germline, CDR1 is SNHLY and CDR2 FYNNEI. Trimming left V 3 bases short and J 2 bases short, with 4 bases between. The CDR3 loop is CASSDRNYGYTF. The CDR3 DNA reads as TGTGCCAGCAGTGACAGGAACTATGGCTACACCTTC.

The CDR3 protein is CASSESPATEGRGTEAFF. DNA of the CDR3: TGCGCCAGCAGTGAGTCGCCAGCGACCGAAGGACGGGGGACTGAAGCTTTCTTT. The V gene is TRBV10-1, the J gene TRBJ1-1; D may be TRBD1 (5 bases). Germline V lookup: CDR1 WNHNN, CDR2 SYGVQD (reference sequence). This CDR3 region has 18 residues. V gave up 0 bases and J gave up 5 bases, with 22 bases separating them.

The chain carries TRBV7-2 and TRBJ2-1; TRBD2 aligns across 15 bases. V shed 7 bases and J 9 bases; nucleotides not matched to a gene: 7. CDR1 and CDR2 from the germline V gene are SGHTA and FQGNSA. The CDR3 has 15 residues. The CDR3 DNA reads as TGTGCCAGCAACGATGGACTAGCGGGGGGGAGTGAGCAGTTCTTC. It translates to CASNDGLAGGSEQFF.

The rearrangement joins TRBV7-9 to TRBJ1-2; weak D call: TRBD1 (6 bases). Germline V gives CDR1 SEHNR, CDR2 FQNEAQ (reference sequence). The V gene lost 3 bases and the J gene lost 3 bases, with 11 bases spanning the gap. The CDR3 is 14 residues long. The CDR3 protein is CASSFSDRYYGYTF. CDR3 nucleotides: TGTGCCAGCAGCTTTTCGGACAGATACTATGGCTACACCTTC.

This chain connects TRBV7-3 to TRBJ1-2, with a tentative D call TRBD1 (6 bases). Germline loops: CDR1 SGHTA, CDR2 FQGTGA. This CDR3 spans 16 amino acids. V gave up 1 base and J gave up 2 bases, with 14 bases separating them. The CDR3 protein is CASSLSPRGLNYGYTF. The CDR3 DNA follows: TGTGCCAGCAGCTTAAGCCCGCGGGGGCTGAACTATGGCTACACCTTC.

The chain has TRBV4-1 and TRBJ2-6, with 12 bases aligning to TRBD1. The CDR3 spans 18 residues. The V and J ends lost 3 bases and 2 bases, in that order; junction bases with no gene match: 5. Germline V lookup: CDR1 MGHRA, CDR2 YSYEKL. The CDR3 loop is CASSQPGQGATGANVLTF. In DNA, the CDR3 is TGCGCCAGCAGCCAGCCGGGACAGGGGGCTACTGGGGCCAACGTCCTGACTTTC.

V and J are TRBV18 and TRBJ1-3, with 7 nucleotides matching TRBD1. Germline V gives CDR1 KGHSH, CDR2 LQKENI. The length of the CDR3 is 18 residues. V gave up 0 bases and J gave up 3 bases; unmatched junction bases: 11. The CDR3 DNA follows: TGTGCCAGCTCACCACCGTCCACAGGGGCTTTGCATGGAAACACCATATATTTT. It encodes CASSPPSTGALHGNTIYF.

This clone was counted between two and nine times. The V call is TRBV5-1, the J call TRBJ2-1, with D unclear. Deletions cut 9 bases from V and 0 bases from J, with 13 bases between. The CDR3 has 14 amino acids. The V gene's germline CDR1 is SGHRS and CDR2 YFSETQ. The CDR3 coding sequence is TGCGCCACCCGTGTGGAGAGCTCCTACAATGAGCAGTTCTTC. Translation: CATRVESSYNEQFF.

A word on this clone: Different DNA sequences within this sample yield the same CDR3. CDR3 DNA sequence: TGCGCCAGCAGCTTGGCAGGAGGTGTGGCAGATACGCAGTATTTT. Protein product: CASSLAGGVADTQYF. J is TRBJ2-3 and V is TRBV5-1, with D perhaps TRBD2 (5 bases). Germline V lookup: CDR1 SGHRS, CDR2 YFSETQ. Trimming cost V 0 bases and J 4 bases, with 12 bases left between them. The CDR3 consists of 15 residues.

The rearrangement links TRBV7-8 to TRBJ1-3; D might be TRBD1 (5 bases). The V gene's germline CDR1 is SGHVS and CDR2 FQNEAQ. Trimming stripped 0 bases from V and 4 bases from J, with 10 bases between. CDR3 length: 15 amino acids. CDR3 residues: CASSLAAGSGNTIYF. CDR3 nucleotides: TGTGCCAGCAGCTTAGCGGCAGGGTCCGGAAACACCATATATTTT.

This clone was detected only a few times. The chain links TRBV6-5 to TRBJ1-5; D not resolved. Germline values: CDR1 MNHEY, CDR2 SVGAGI. The CDR3 consists of 14 residues. The V gene lost 2 bases and the J gene lost 5 bases, with 10 bases spanning the gap. CDR3 nucleotides: TGTGCCAGCAGTTACGCTGGTACGGATCAGCCCCAGCATTTT. Encoded protein: CASSYAGTDQPQHF.

Note on this clone: The junction departs from germline at one end; a sequencing error may be responsible. V gene TRBV5-1 combines with J gene TRBJ2-5; D remains unclear. The length of the CDR3 is 11 residues. CDR1 and CDR2 (germline): SGHRS, YFSETQ. The CDR3 bases are TGCGCCAGCAGCTTACAAGAGGCCCAGTACTTC. Its protein is CASSLQEAQYF.

CDR3 coding DNA: TGTGCCAGCTCACCCTACGAGGGGGGGGATGGCTACACCTTC. Amino acids: CASSPYEGGDGYTF. This chain connects TRBV18 to TRBJ1-2; the D gene is possibly TRBD1 (6 bases). Germline CDR1 KGHSH, CDR2 LQKENI. This CDR3 has 14 amino acids. V dropped 3 bases and J dropped 6 bases, with 14 bases sitting between them.

The rearrangement uses TRBV5-4 and TRBJ1-6; no firm D call. Trimming pared 4 bases from V and 7 bases from J, leaving 15 bases between. Per germline, CDR1 SGHNT and CDR2 YYREEE (reference sequence). The CDR3 totals 15 residues. This CDR3 is CASSPTRGQNSPLHF. The CDR3 DNA follows: TGTGCCAGCAGCCCAACGCGTGGGCAAAATTCACCCCTCCACTTT.

This clone was detected once. The rearrangement joins TRBV6-5 to TRBJ2-2; 7 bases map to TRBD1. The CDR3 extends over 15 amino acids. The germline gives CDR1 MNHEY, CDR2 SVGAGI. V was clipped by 4 bases and J by 4 bases; unmatched bases: 6. CDR3 nucleotides: TGTGCCAGCAGTTCCTCGACAGGGCGCACCGGGGAGCTGTTTTTT. This gives the protein CASSSSTGRTGELFF.

This chain uses TRBV29-1 with TRBJ2-3; 9 nucleotides line up with TRBD2. The ends lost 6 bases at V and 2 bases at J; junction bases unmatched: 9. The CDR3 spans 15 residues. In germline, CDR1 is SQVTM, CDR2 ANQGSEA. CDR3 sequence: CSVLPVAGVTDTQYF. The CDR3 nucleotides read TGCAGCGTCCTCCCAGTAGCGGGGGTCACAGATACGCAGTATTTT.

The rearrangement links TRBV4-2 to TRBJ2-6, with 8 bases fitting TRBD2. J lost 4 bases, V lost 0 bases, and 11 bases had no gene match. CDR1 and CDR2 from the germline V gene are LGHNA and YNFKEQ. The CDR3 spans 19 residues. The CDR3 DNA follows: TGTGCCAGCAGCCAAGAGTTGGCCGCGGGGGGATCGGGGGCCAACGTCCTGACTTTC. Protein: CASSQELAAGGSGANVLTF.

Notes on this clone: A junction boundary mismatches the germline segment, possibly from a read error. The sample has other DNA sequences that encode this CDR3 too. This chain links TRBV6-5 with TRBJ2-7, with a tentative D call TRBD2 (5 bases). The CDR3 is 14 amino acids. Germline CDR1 reads MNHEY; CDR2 reads SVGAGI. Here the CDR3 DNA reads TGTGCCAGCAGGACTTCGGACGGACTCTACGAACAGTACTTC. Encoded protein: CASRTSDGLYEQYF.

This clone turned up a few times. The chain uses TRBV6-1 and TRBJ1-6, with D maybe TRBD1 (5 bases). The V gene's germline CDR1 is MNHNS and CDR2 SASEGT. V was clipped by 5 bases and J by 10 bases, with 15 bases between them. The CDR3 is 14 residues long. CDR3 DNA: TGTGCCAGCAGTCCTGACAGCAGCCCATCACCCCTCCACTTT. Amino acids: CASSPDSSPSPLHF.

This chain connects TRBV15 to TRBJ1-1; TRBD1 is a possible D gene (6 bases). CDR1 LNHNV and CDR2 YYDKDF come from the germline V gene (reference sequence). The CDR3 loop spans 14 amino acids. V was shortened by 0 bases and J by 6 bases, with 11 bases between the two germline ends. The chain's CDR3 is CATSRDSRQAEAFF. The CDR3 DNA is TGTGCCACCAGCAGAGACTCTCGACAGGCTGAAGCTTTCTTT.

The chain recombines TRBV27 with TRBJ1-1; the match to TRBD1 covers 7 bases. This CDR3 region has 13 residues. Germline V gene lookup returns CDR1 MNHEY and CDR2 SMNVEV (reference sequence). V dropped 5 bases and J dropped 3; count of bases not matched to a gene: 3. The CDR3 DNA is TGTGCCAGCAGTCGGGACAGAGACACTGAAGCTTTCTTT. This codes for CASSRDRDTEAFF.

This clone has more than one count but fewer than ten. This sequence joins TRBV4-3 and TRBJ2-1, with TRBD2 matching 12 bases. The CDR3 runs to 16 residues. V gave up 4 bases and J gave up 6 bases; unmatched junction bases: 7. CDR1 is LGHNA and CDR2 is YSLEER in the germline V gene. The CDR3 region is CASSRRLAGESNEQFF. CDR3 nucleotides: TGCGCCAGCAGCCGGAGACTAGCGGGGGAGTCCAATGAGCAGTTCTTC.

The chain couples TRBV7-3 to TRBJ2-3; TRBD1 is a possible D gene (6 bases). Trimming shortened V by 5 bases and J by 11 bases, and 11 bases separated the two germline ends. The CDR3 has 11 amino acids. From germline, CDR1 is SGHTA and CDR2 FQGTGA. The CDR3 loop is CASSRGGEQYF. As DNA, the CDR3 is TGTGCCAGCAGCCGAGGGGGTGAGCAGTATTTT. Full variable domain (remainder filled in from reference TRBV7-3 and TRBJ2-3): GAGVSQTPSNKVTEKGKYVELRCDPISGHTALYWYRQSLGQGPEFLIYFQGTGAADDSGLPNDRFFAVRPEGSVSTLKIQRTERGDSAVYLCASSRGGEQYFGPGTRLTVL.

In this sample, this clone turned up a few times. The rearrangement joins TRBV30 to TRBJ1-1, with unresolved D. CDR3 length equals 13 residues. Germline V gives CDR1 GTSNPN, CDR2 SVGIG (reference sequence). Trimming removed 3 bases from V and 2 bases from J, with 10 bases in between. The CDR3 DNA is TGTGCCTGGAGGGTACAGATTAACACTGAAGCTTTCTTT. This translates into CAWRVQINTEAFF. Based on the CDR3 plus reference TRBV30 and TRBJ1-1, the full variable domain is SQTIHQWPATLVQPVGSPLSLECTVEGTSNPNLYWYRQAAGRGLQLLFYSVGIGQISSEVPQNLSASRPQDRQFILSSKKLLLSDSGFYLCAWRVQINTEAFFGQGTRLTVV.